Below, one T cell receptor beta chain is given with its context. Its antigen remains unidentified. No base-level quality is on record; no much larger clone is a single base apart. This sample was taken from a study of blood T cell repertoires in COVID-19 (TCRdb year 2020). Study-wide context: Samples covering the acute and convalescent phases of COVID-19 were provided by collaborators in the United States, Italy and Spain. Where available, HLA class I and class II types were obtained from metadata supplied by the sample provider rather than from assay-based typing. The prospective study material was composed of cDNA or gDNA derived from T cells, B-cell-depleted T cells, or PBMCs. Samples were obtained from the ongoing ImmuneRACE study (first 160 participants) and from over a thousand subjects provided by 6 global collaborators. Nearly every sample came with metadata listing a de-identified subject ID, COVID-19 status, age in years and sex. The repertoires were released in a freely available public database meant as a resource for research on the immune response to SARS-CoV-2. Deeply sampled blood TCRbeta repertoires from subjects exposed to, actively infected with, or recovered from COVID-19 were included in the dataset.

V loses 0 bases of germline sequence and J loses 4 bases, and the interval between the two ends is 5 bases. Including the terminal cysteine and phenylalanine, the CDR3 comprises 12 residues. The only DNA kept is the CDR3, 36 bases in frame from the first base. The germline V gene (reference sequence) specifies SGHNT as CDR1 and YYREEE as CDR2. The immunoSEQ Assay, a bias-controlled multiplex PCR, was used to amplify TCRbeta CDR3 regions from genomic DNA. Under the source paper's analysis protocol: The number of nucleated cells in each sample was estimated by amplification of reference gene primers within the assay. To quantify the absolute abundance of each unique TCRbeta CDR3 rearrangement, sequence reads were collapsed and filtered. Productive Simpson clonality was computed per sample as the square root of Simpson's diversity index over productive rearrangements. TCRdb took this table from immuneACCESS and kept in-frame rearrangements with V and J called. Such tables lack part of the clones; where checked against another copy, unresolved V genes explain under half of the gap, and the rest is unexplained. V and J calls plus clone size are reproduced from that table; the DNA served to infer D and trimming. Here the sample has approximately 94,000 clones; around 90% occur a single time. Clones ranked in the top ten supply approximately 4.1% of the sample.

Overall study results and their limits: Clinical and demographic metadata were provided uncurated, with the amount varying by source and participant.

Whole blood was collected in K2EDTA tubes by collaborating institutions according to the institutions' own protocols. For TCRbeta analysis, collaborator samples were shipped as frozen whole blood, as isolated PBMCs, or as DNA extracted from either sample type. Sequenced sample: peripheral blood. The receptor's source is a woman aged 45-65 years in a cohort sampled during active COVID-19. The chain links TRBV5-4 with TRBJ2-7, and perhaps TRBD2 as D gene, on 5 matching bases. CDR3 loop: CASSLGEYEQYF. The nucleotides are TGTGCCAGCAGCTTGGGGGAGTACGAGCAGTACTTC.